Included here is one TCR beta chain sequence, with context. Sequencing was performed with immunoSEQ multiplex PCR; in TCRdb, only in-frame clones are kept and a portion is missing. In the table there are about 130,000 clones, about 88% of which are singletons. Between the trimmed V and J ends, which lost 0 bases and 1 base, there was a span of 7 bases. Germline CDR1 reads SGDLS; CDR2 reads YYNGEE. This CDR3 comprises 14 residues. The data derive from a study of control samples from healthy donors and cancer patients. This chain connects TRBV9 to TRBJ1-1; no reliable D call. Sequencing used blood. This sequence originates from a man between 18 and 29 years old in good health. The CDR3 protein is CASSVEGKNTEAFF. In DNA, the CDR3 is TGTGCCAGCAGCGTAGAAGGGAAGAACACTGAAGCTTTCTTT.